Shown below are 22 T cell receptor beta chains from a single sample sequenced in a study of cytomegalovirus exposure and HLA in healthy donors. With 60 Vbeta and 13 Jbeta primers, the PCR was carried out. Profiling relied on immunoSEQ multiplex PCR, and the TCRdb table lists in-frame clones only, not all of them. The sample contains about 130,000 clones, about 66% of which appear only once. Sequencing input: PBMCs. The receptors derive from a human donor in good health.

This chain joins TRBV10-3 and TRBJ2-2; 12 bases are a match to TRBD2. Germline CDR1 ENHRY, CDR2 SYGVKD. The V and J ends lost 0 bases and 3 bases, in that order; junction bases with no gene match: 5. The CDR3 runs 18 residues. The CDR3 DNA sequence: TGTGCCATCAGTGAGTCTGATGCTAGCGGGAGGGACACCGGGGAGCTGTTTTTT. This sequence encodes CAISESDASGRDTGELFF.

This chain links TRBV11-2 with TRBJ1-4; TRBD1 is a possible D gene (5 bases). Germline V lookup: CDR1 SGHAT, CDR2 FQNNGV. The CDR3 has 16 amino acids. The V gene lost 5 bases and the J gene lost 5 bases, with 18 bases spanning the gap. The CDR3 bases are TGTGCCAGCAGCCTAAACACGGGGGTACCGAATGAAAAACTGTTTTTT. As protein: CASSLNTGVPNEKLFF.

This clone was seen a handful of times. The gene calls are TRBV5-5 and TRBJ2-7, with TRBD1 as a possible D gene (5 bases). Germline CDR1 reads SGHKS; CDR2 reads YYEKEE (reference sequence). V lost 2 bases and J 2 bases, leaving 8 bases between the germline ends. The length of the CDR3 is 13 residues. In DNA, the CDR3 is TGTGCCAGCAGCTTCCAGGGTACCTACGAGCAGTACTTC. It yields the protein CASSFQGTYEQYF.

The chain couples TRBV27 to TRBJ2-4, with D perhaps TRBD1 (5 bases). There are 15 residues in the CDR3. Trimming left V 2 bases short and J 2 bases short, with 10 bases between. The germline V gene encodes CDR1 MNHEY and CDR2 SMNVEV (reference sequence). The CDR3, as DNA: TGTGCCAGCAGTTTAGGGCCAGGGACCAAAAACATTCAGTACTTC. This codes for CASSLGPGTKNIQYF.

The sample holds a few counts of this clone. V and J are TRBV5-1 and TRBJ2-7; D possibly corresponds to TRBD1 (6 bases). CDR1 is SGHRS and CDR2 is YFSETQ in the germline V gene. The CDR3 sequence is 14 residues long. V was pared by 3 bases and J by 4 bases, with 14 bases between. CDR3 amino acids: CASSSQGEIYEQYF. As DNA, the CDR3 is TGCGCCAGCAGCTCACAGGGAGAAATTTACGAGCAGTACTTC.

The chain's CDR3 is CASKFRTGIYEQYF. The CDR3, as DNA: TGTGCCAGCAAGTTCCGGACAGGGATCTACGAGCAGTACTTC. The V call is TRBV27, the J call TRBJ2-7, with 8 nucleotides matching TRBD1. Per germline, CDR1 MNHEY and CDR2 SMNVEV (reference sequence). J lost 3 bases, V lost 7 bases, and 8 bases had no gene match. This CDR3 has 14 residues.

V is TRBV12-5 and J is TRBJ2-5; TRBD2 is a possible D gene (6 bases). There are 15 residues in the CDR3. Per the germline V gene, CDR1 is LGHNT and CDR2 is FRNRAP. V shed 2 bases and J shed 1 base, with 11 bases lying between them. This chain's CDR3 is CASGLIPGAQETQYF. The CDR3 nucleotides read TGTGCTAGTGGTTTGATCCCGGGAGCCCAAGAGACCCAGTACTTC.

The chain is built from TRBV29-1 and TRBJ2-7; 7 nucleotides line up with TRBD2. The CDR3 is 12 amino acids. Looked up from germline, CDR1 is SQVTM and CDR2 is ANQGSEA. V was pared by 4 bases and J by 4 bases, with 4 bases of the junction left unmatched. This chain's CDR3 is CSVAGGRYEQYF. CDR3 nucleotide sequence: TGCAGCGTTGCTGGCGGGAGATACGAGCAGTACTTC.

The rearrangement links TRBV7-3 to TRBJ2-1, with a tentative D call TRBD2 (6 bases). The CDR3 extends over 13 amino acids. V shed 5 bases and J shed 8 bases, with 13 bases lying between them. Germline V gene data show CDR1 as SGHTA and CDR2 as FQGTGA. The DNA of the CDR3 is TGTGCCAGCAGCACCCAGGGAGGAGATGAGCAGTTCTTC. Residues: CASSTQGGDEQFF. The full variable domain, with the rest looked up from reference TRBV7-3 and TRBJ2-1, is GAGVSQTPSNKVTEKGKYVELRCDPISGHTALYWYRQSLGQGPEFLIYFQGTGAADDSGLPNDRFFAVRPEGSVSTLKIQRTERGDSAVYLCASSTQGGDEQFFGPGTRLTVL.

The chain uses TRBV21-1 and TRBJ2-5; the table's D call, TRBD2, has no DNA check behind it. TRBV21-1 is listed as a pseudogene. The CDR3 runs to 13 residues. CDR3 DNA sequence: TGTGCCAGCAGCAACCCTCACGGGGAGACCCAGTACTTC. It specifies CASSNPHGETQYF.

The gene calls are TRBV28 and TRBJ2-1; TRBD2 is a possible D gene (6 bases). The V gene's germline CDR1 is MDHEN and CDR2 SYDVKM. The CDR3 is made up of 13 amino acids. Trimming left V 5 bases short and J 3 bases short, with 8 bases between. The CDR3 DNA reads as TGTGCCAGCAGTAGCGGGTACTACAATGAGCAGTTCTTC. It translates to CASSSGYYNEQFF.

This clone has more than one count but fewer than ten. This chain joins TRBV19 and TRBJ2-5, with D possibly being TRBD2 (5 bases). CDR1 and CDR2 from the germline V gene are LNHDA and SQIVND (reference sequence). Trimming left V 4 bases short and J 4 bases short, with 16 bases between. CDR3 length: 15 amino acids. The CDR3 bases are TGTGCCAGTAGTACCGGACCGCCCGAGGGAGAGACCCAGTACTTC. It encodes CASSTGPPEGETQYF.

This sequence joins TRBV27 and TRBJ1-2; 7 bases are a match to TRBD1. The V gene end was trimmed by 6 bases and the J gene end by 9 bases; junction bases not matched to a gene: 13. In germline, CDR1 is MNHEY, CDR2 SMNVEV (reference sequence). The length of the CDR3 is 14 residues. The CDR3 sequence is CASRKSGQHPSYTF. In DNA form, the CDR3 reads TGTGCCAGCAGGAAATCGGGACAGCACCCCAGCTACACCTTC.

This rearrangement joins TRBV28 to TRBJ2-1, with 10 nucleotides matching TRBD1. The germline V gene encodes CDR1 MDHEN and CDR2 SYDVKM. The CDR3 spans 14 residues. J gave up 9 bases and V 3 bases, and 5 bases lay outside the gene matches. The CDR3 DNA reads TGTGCCAGCAGTTTGACAGGGGGCTCGGGTGAGCAGTTCTTC. This translates into CASSLTGGSGEQFF.

The V and J genes are TRBV28 and TRBJ2-3; TRBD2 matches 8 bases. Losses at the gene ends were 3 bases for V and 14 bases for J; bases not matched to a gene: 10. Germline lookup yields CDR1 MDHEN and CDR2 SYDVKM. The CDR3 sequence is 13 residues long. This chain's CDR3 is CASSFERGGAVYF. In DNA form, the CDR3 reads TGTGCCAGCAGTTTCGAACGGGGGGGGGCGGTGTATTTT.

This clone was recorded only once. CDR3 amino acids: CASSSLLDSSGNTIYF. The CDR3 DNA reads TGTGCCAGCAGTTCCCTACTCGACAGCTCTGGAAACACCATATATTTT. The rearrangement uses TRBV28 and TRBJ1-3; a possible D gene is TRBD1 (5 bases). Germline V gene lookup returns CDR1 MDHEN and CDR2 SYDVKM. The length of the CDR3 is 16 residues. V was shortened by 4 bases and J by 0 bases, with 13 bases between the two germline ends.

J is TRBJ1-1 and V is TRBV6-6; TRBD1 matches 7 bases. V shed 8 bases and J 11 bases; nucleotides not matched to a gene: 8. The CDR3 consists of 11 residues. In germline, CDR1 is MNHNY, CDR2 SVGAGI (reference sequence). The CDR3 DNA reads as TGTGCCAGCGGAGACAGGGCTTCCGCTTTCTTT. This codes for CASGDRASAFF.

The chain joins TRBV4-1 to TRBJ2-2, with 8 nucleotides matching TRBD1. CDR3 length: 15 amino acids. V lost 4 bases, J lost 7 bases, and 8 bases stayed unmatched. Germline V CDR1 and CDR2: MGHRA, YSYEKL. CDR3 residues: CASSPQGATDGELFF. CDR3 nucleotide sequence: TGCGCCAGCAGCCCTCAGGGGGCGACTGACGGGGAGCTGTTTTTT.

The chain couples TRBV28 to TRBJ2-7, with 7 nucleotides matching TRBD1. The J segment lost 7 bases and the V segment lost 1 base, leaving 1 base of the junction unmatched. There are 12 residues in the CDR3. CDR1 and CDR2 (germline): MDHEN, SYDVKM. DNA for the CDR3: TGTGCCAGCAGTTTATTGGACAGGGAGCAGTACTTC. Protein sequence: CASSLLDREQYF.

This clone was counted between two and nine times. The chain is built from TRBV7-6 and TRBJ1-3; the D is unclear. Germline lookup yields CDR1 SGHVS and CDR2 FNYEAQ. V was shortened by 0 bases and J by 7 bases, with 4 bases between the two germline ends. This CDR3 is 12 amino acids long. The CDR3 sequence is CASSLAQNTIYF. DNA of the CDR3: TGTGCCAGCAGCTTAGCCCAGAACACCATATATTTT.

This clone was seen only a few times. The rearrangement joins TRBV19 to TRBJ1-5; TRBD1 agrees at 9 bases. V was clipped by 0 bases and J by 7 bases; unmatched bases: 10. The germline V gene has CDR1 LNHDA and CDR2 SQIVND (reference sequence). The CDR3 runs 17 residues. CDR3 residues: CASSIDAGTGRLQPQHF. DNA for the CDR3: TGTGCCAGTAGTATAGACGCCGGGACAGGGAGGTTGCAGCCCCAGCATTTT.

The chain combines TRBV7-3 with TRBJ2-2; 8 bases are shared with TRBD1. The V and J ends lost 2 bases and 4 bases, in that order; junction bases with no gene match: 3. Germline V gives CDR1 SGHTA, CDR2 FQGTGA. The CDR3 totals 15 residues. CDR3 nucleotide sequence: TGTGCCAGCAGCTTACAGGGGGCGAGCACCGGGGAGCTGTTTTTT. It yields the protein CASSLQGASTGELFF. Variable domain in full (rest from reference TRBV7-3 and TRBJ2-2): GAGVSQTPSNKVTEKGKYVELRCDPISGHTALYWYRQSLGQGPEFLIYFQGTGAADDSGLPNDRFFAVRPEGSVSTLKIQRTERGDSAVYLCASSLQGASTGELFFGEGSRLTVL.